This T cell receptor (beta chain) emerged from a study of cytomegalovirus exposure and HLA in healthy donors (dated by TCRdb to the late 2010s). Some background on the complete study: An earlier analysis of approximately 600 of the donors reported roughly 300 Gb of sequence data and approximately 110 million unique TCR beta sequences from about 180 million T cells. High-throughput TCR immunosequencing, statistical association of individual TCRs with disease status, and machine learning were combined to predict cytomegalovirus infection status. Because of strong linkage in the cohort, five DR-DQ haplotypes were treated as single units for association and clustering. Alongside the repertoire data, information on donor age, sex, ethnicity and CMV serostatus was compiled. An early release that covered fewer than 750 HLA-typed donors contained about 300 gigabases of sequencing data and tens of millions of unique TCR sequences. In the later analysis, no new phenotypic data were used to find candidate immune exposures; instead, reliance was placed on TCR beta sequences and their occurrence across donors. Across about 370 genotyped donors of the cohort, an average of 235,054 unique TCR beta nucleotide sequences per donor were sequenced, and 15% to 20% of those sequences were non-productive. The T cell repertoires of around 730 subjects were profiled by immunosequencing and related to cytomegalovirus serostatus. Among the roughly 370 genotyped donors, approximately 82% belonged to the genetic ancestry cluster associated with self-reported Caucasian donors. The aim of the study was to test whether cataloging public T cell receptors could identify signatures of past pathogen exposure. Typing coverage differed by locus: A, B, C, DRB1 and DQB1 were typed in about 620-640 donors, DQA1 in approximately 520, DPA1 in 600 to 610, and DPB1 in approximately 450. In a later analysis, previously published TCR beta repertoires from 550 to 750 donors were re-analyzed and high-resolution HLA genotyping was added so that TCR occurrence patterns could be studied. HLA typing included class I and class II loci at four-digit resolution. Every repertoire in the discovery cohort had been generated on one and the same sequencing platform. A separate validation cohort of 100 to 150 different subjects was used in addition to the roughly 700-subject first cohort. A later genetic analysis took genome-wide SNP genotypes for about three fifths of the 666 donors and used that subset as a discovery cohort. To decide whether each TCR beta V gene segment behaved as functional or pseudogenic, an earlier analysis of approximately 620 of the donors relied on high-throughput TCR beta sequencing.

The cohort was made up of approximately 670 healthy bone marrow donors. At the time of sampling, all cohort members were nominally healthy, though unrecorded immune exposures were likely present. The donor tested CMV seronegative and was one of the 352 seronegative cohort members. Every donor gave a peripheral blood sample, and the peripheral blood mononuclear cells from that sample were used for TCR beta sequencing. Genomic DNA extraction from the blood cell samples was performed with the Qiagen DNeasy Blood Extraction Kit. Results and caveats for the whole study, not just this receptor: A total of 164 TCR beta chains were listed by the study as associated with cytomegalovirus. The authors suggested that the approach could potentially be extended to other disease states and immunological phenotypes. According to a later analysis, most CMV-associated TCR beta chains appeared to be HLA-restricted, and the HLA associations seemed to be driven largely by CMV exposure. Broadly in line with IMGT annotations, most TCR beta V segments showed up in productive rearrangements about 87% or about 30% of the time in an earlier analysis of a few hundred of the donors. An association between a missense DCLRE1C variant and V-gene and J-gene trimming of TCR beta chains was found in a later genetic analysis and replicated in an independent cohort. A later analysis found that HLA-associated TCR beta chains were more clonally expanded and had lower generation probabilities than equally common non-associated chains. Across donors, most TCR sequences were observed very rarely, whereas some public TCRs were present in many individuals. The cohort was sequenced for TCR beta chains only, and without alpha or paired-chain data the features that could be detected were limited. Assigning TCR associations to individual alleles was difficult when HLA alleles, especially DR and DQ, strongly co-occurred. In a later analysis, 15,000 to 20,000 TCR beta sequences were associated with specific HLA alleles at a false discovery rate of 0.05. Cytomegalovirus status was reported to be diagnosed by the classifier with high specificity and sensitivity in both the original and validation cohorts. In a later genetic analysis, fewer N-insertions in productive TCRs were reported among donors in an Asian-associated ancestry cluster than the roughly 640-donor mean. Some IMGT-functional V segments, including TRBV6-2 and TRBV6-3, could not be told apart with the 87-base-pair reads, so those segments were excluded. In a later analysis, several top co-occurrence clusters were reported to appear linked to parvovirus B19, influenza, CMV and Epstein-Barr virus. Presence/absence analyses assumed roughly uniform sequencing depth across donors, an assumption that may not hold. A further reported finding was that TCR beta sequences accurately predicted the HLA-A and HLA-B alleles for most subjects in the first cohort. Because some donors lacked HLA typing at each locus, the association tests relied only on the typed subset. Linkage disequilibrium might explain the correlated functional status among segregating V segments, but an unknown experimental factor could not be excluded. In a later analysis, TCR association rates were found to vary across HLA loci, with the most associated TCRs seen for DRB1 alleles and the fewest for HLA-C alleles. Immune exposure information for the cohort was limited to CMV serostatus. A group of highly shared sequence variants was considered likely to be a technical artifact of the sequencing pipeline. A few of the identified cytomegalovirus-associated TCR beta chains were confirmed in vitro to be specific for cytomegalovirus antigens. Because counts were too low, roughly 16 rarely observed V segments, including chromosome 9 orphons, were excluded from the earlier analysis of several hundred of the donors.

On this clone itself: Its recognized antigen is unknown. Per-base qualities were not stored, and no clone one base away is much larger.

Library preparation was by the immunoSEQ multiplex PCR assay. A mixture of 60 forward primers for TCR Vbeta segments and 13 reverse primers for TCR Jbeta segments was used in the multiplex PCR. A multiplex PCR assay on genomic DNA amplified the CDR3 region of rearranged TCR beta genes. The Illumina HiSeq System was used to sequence the amplified TCR beta libraries as 87-base-pair reads. Turning to the authors' computational methods: Across the roughly 670 repertoires, a later analysis counted about 81 million unique TCR beta chains, approximately 12 million of which were shared by at least two donors. To remove PCR and sequencing errors, raw reads were error-corrected and collapsed into unique sequences using a nearest-neighbor algorithm that merged closely related sequences. To assign V, D and J gene segments, CDR3 sequences were aligned to IMGT reference sequences. For a sequence to be retained, a match of at least six nucleotides was required to both a V gene segment and a J gene segment. Rearrangements were classified as productive when the CDR3 lacked stop codons and remained in frame with V and J, and all other rearrangements were classified as non-productive. Following IMGT convention, CDR3 was defined as the stretch from the second conserved V-encoded cysteine to the conserved J-encoded phenylalanine. The earlier analysis of fewer than 750 of the donors excluded sequences that lacked an unambiguous match to a single V gene segment. In an earlier analysis of several hundred of the donors, V segments were called functional above 56.7% productive rearrangements and were called segregating when the between-donor standard deviation exceeded 5%. A statistical classification framework was built for diagnosing cytomegalovirus status from the catalog of TCR beta chain sequences. V and J gene assignment, in a later analysis, came from comparing TCR nucleotide sequences with IMGT/GENE-DB human TR gene sequences. The TCRdist pipeline was used in a later analysis to assign CDR3 sequences and most-parsimonious VDJ recombination scenarios. In a later analysis, every TCR beta chain was defined by the combination of its CDR3 amino acid sequence and its V-gene family, and reads without a unique V-gene family were dropped. In a later analysis, 450 to 600 highly shared, low-generation-probability nucleotide sequences were removed to address suspected cross-contamination and a sequencing artifact. For each public chain, a later analysis derived a clonal expansion index from normalized ranks of inferred template counts within each repertoire. In a later analysis, generation probabilities were computed using a VDJ recombination model fitted to out-of-frame rearrangements, and the results were checked against IGoR. In a later analysis, TCR-TCR, TCR-HLA and TCR-CMV co-occurrence was scored with hypergeometric tests, and a repertoire-size bias correction was applied to TCR pairs. False discovery rates were estimated in a later analysis by permuting HLA or CMV assignments 20 times. In a later analysis, co-occurring TCRs were grouped using DBSCAN, with TCRdist sequence similarity added in when clustering inside HLA-allele-positive subsets. Co-occurrence clustering excluded repertoires with fewer than 30,000 or more than 120,000 public chains, plus five with anomalous nucleotide sharing. TCRdb holds this immuneACCESS table with in-frame rearrangements only. Some clones are missing; in checked studies, unresolved V genes explain under half, and the rest has no known cause. That table gives V, J and clone size, and the DNA gave D and trimming. Across this sample there are under 200,000 clones, with around 87% seen only once. Around 0.98% of the sample comes from the top ten.

Including cysteine and phenylalanine, the CDR3 has 17 amino acids. Left in the record is the CDR3 DNA by itself, 51 bases read in frame from the first base. The sequence links TRBV21-1 to TRBJ2-7; the table's D call of TRBD1 was not tested on the DNA. TRBV21-1 is flagged as a pseudogene. This TCR was sampled from a boy between 2 and 10 years old in good health and CMV-seronegative. Input material: PBMCs. The nucleotide sequence is TGTGCCAGCAGCAAAAAAGGCCTGGGCAGACGATTCTACGAGCAGTACTTC. The resulting protein is CASSKKGLGRRFYEQYF.